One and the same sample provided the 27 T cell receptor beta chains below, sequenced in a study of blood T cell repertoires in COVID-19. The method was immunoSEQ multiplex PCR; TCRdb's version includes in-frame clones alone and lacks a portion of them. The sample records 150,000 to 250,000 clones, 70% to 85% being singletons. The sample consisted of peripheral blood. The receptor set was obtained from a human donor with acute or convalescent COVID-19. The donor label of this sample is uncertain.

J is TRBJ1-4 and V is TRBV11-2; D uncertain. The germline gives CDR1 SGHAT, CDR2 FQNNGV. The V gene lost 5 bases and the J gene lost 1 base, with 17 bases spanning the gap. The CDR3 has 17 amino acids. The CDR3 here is CASSPHPGRQTNEKLFF. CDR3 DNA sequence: TGTGCCAGCAGCCCCCATCCTGGGCGTCAAACTAATGAAAAACTGTTTTTT.

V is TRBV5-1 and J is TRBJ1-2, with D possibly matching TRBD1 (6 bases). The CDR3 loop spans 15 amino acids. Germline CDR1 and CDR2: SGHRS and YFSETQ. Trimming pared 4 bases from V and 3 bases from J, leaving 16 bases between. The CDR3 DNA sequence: TGCGCCAGCAGCCCGGAGGGGGGGGGATACTATGGCTACACCTTC. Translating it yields CASSPEGGGYYGYTF.

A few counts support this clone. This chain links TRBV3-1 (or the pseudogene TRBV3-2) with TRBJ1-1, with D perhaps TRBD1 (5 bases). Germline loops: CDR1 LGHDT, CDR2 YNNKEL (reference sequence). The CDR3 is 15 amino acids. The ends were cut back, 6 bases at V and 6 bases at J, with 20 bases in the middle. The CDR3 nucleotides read TGTGCCAGCAGACCCGATCCAGGGCCCCTCGCTGAAGCTTTCTTT. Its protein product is CASRPDPGPLAEAFF.

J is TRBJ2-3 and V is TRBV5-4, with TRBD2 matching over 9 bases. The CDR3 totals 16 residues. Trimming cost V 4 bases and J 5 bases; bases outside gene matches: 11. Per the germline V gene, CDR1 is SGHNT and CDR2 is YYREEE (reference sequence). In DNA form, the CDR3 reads TGTGCCAGCAGCCCCGGGGGGGCGGGAGGGCGAGATACGCAGTATTTT. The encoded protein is CASSPGGAGGRDTQYF.

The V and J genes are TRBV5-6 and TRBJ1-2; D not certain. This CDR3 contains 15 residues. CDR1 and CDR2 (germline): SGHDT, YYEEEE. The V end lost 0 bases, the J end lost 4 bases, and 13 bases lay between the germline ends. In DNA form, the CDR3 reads TGTGCCAGCAGCTTGGATGTTGGGTCGGGCTATGGCTACACCTTC. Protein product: CASSLDVGSGYGYTF.

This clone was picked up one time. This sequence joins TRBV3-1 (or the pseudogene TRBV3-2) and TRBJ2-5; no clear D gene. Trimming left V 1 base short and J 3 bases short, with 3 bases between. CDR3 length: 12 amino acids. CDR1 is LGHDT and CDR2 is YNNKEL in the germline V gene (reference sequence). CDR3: CASSQVKETQYF. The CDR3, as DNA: TGTGCCAGCAGCCAAGTCAAAGAGACCCAGTACTTC.

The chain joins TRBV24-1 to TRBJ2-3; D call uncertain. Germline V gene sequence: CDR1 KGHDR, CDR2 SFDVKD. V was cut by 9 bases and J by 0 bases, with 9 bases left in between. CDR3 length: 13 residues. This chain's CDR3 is CATATGSTDTQYF. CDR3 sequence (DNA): TGTGCCACCGCCACTGGTAGCACAGATACGCAGTATTTT.

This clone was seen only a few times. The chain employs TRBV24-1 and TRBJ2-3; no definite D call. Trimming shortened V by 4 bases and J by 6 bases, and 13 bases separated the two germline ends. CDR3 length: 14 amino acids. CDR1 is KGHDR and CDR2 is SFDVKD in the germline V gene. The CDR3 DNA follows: TGTGCCACCAGTGACACGAGAGGTGGGGATACGCAGTATTTT. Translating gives CATSDTRGGDTQYF.

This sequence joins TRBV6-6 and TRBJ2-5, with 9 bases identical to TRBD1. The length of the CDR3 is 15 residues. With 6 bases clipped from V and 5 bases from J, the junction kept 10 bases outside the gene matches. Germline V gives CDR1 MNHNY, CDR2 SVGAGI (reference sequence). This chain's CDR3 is CASSLGDRGVETQYF. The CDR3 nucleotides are TGTGCCAGCAGCCTCGGTGACAGGGGGGTTGAGACCCAGTACTTC.

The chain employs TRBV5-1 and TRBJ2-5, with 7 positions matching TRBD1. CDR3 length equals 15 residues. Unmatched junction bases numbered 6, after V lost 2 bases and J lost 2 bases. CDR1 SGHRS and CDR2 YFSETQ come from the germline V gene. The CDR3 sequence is CASSFMSGGQETQYF. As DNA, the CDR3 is TGCGCCAGCAGCTTTATGTCAGGGGGACAAGAGACCCAGTACTTC.

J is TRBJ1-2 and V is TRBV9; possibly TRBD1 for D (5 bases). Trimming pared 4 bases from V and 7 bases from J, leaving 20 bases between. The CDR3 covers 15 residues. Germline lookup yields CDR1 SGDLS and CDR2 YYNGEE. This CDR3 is CASSLTYGGSGGYTF. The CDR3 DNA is TGTGCCAGCAGCTTAACCTACGGGGGTTCGGGTGGCTACACCTTC. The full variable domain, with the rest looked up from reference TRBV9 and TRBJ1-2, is DSGVTQTPKHLITATGQRVTLRCSPRSGDLSVYWYQQSLDQGLQFLIQYYNGEERAKGNILERFSAQQFPDLHSELNLSSLELGDSALYFCASSLTYGGSGGYTFGSGTRLTVV.

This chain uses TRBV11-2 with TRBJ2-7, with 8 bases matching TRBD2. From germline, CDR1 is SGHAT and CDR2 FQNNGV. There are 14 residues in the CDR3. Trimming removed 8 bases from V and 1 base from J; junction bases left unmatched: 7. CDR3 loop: CASGWAGGSYEQYF. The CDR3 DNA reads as TGTGCCAGCGGGTGGGCGGGAGGTTCCTACGAGCAGTACTTC.

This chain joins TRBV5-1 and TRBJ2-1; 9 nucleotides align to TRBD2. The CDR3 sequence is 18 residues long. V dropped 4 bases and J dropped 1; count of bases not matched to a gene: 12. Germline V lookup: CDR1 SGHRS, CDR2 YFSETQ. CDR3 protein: CASSPGTSSLRSYNEQFF. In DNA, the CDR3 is TGCGCCAGCAGCCCTGGGACTAGCAGTCTTCGGTCCTACAATGAGCAGTTCTTC.

The CDR3 loop is CASSQALAGGPNEQFF. CDR3 coding DNA: TGTGCCAGCAGCCAAGCTCTAGCGGGAGGGCCGAATGAGCAGTTCTTC. This rearrangement joins TRBV3-1 (or the pseudogene TRBV3-2) to TRBJ2-1, with 12 bases aligning to TRBD2. The CDR3 has 16 amino acids. Unmatched junction bases numbered 5, after V lost 1 base and J lost 7 bases. Germline CDR1 is LGHDT and CDR2 is YNNKEL (reference sequence).

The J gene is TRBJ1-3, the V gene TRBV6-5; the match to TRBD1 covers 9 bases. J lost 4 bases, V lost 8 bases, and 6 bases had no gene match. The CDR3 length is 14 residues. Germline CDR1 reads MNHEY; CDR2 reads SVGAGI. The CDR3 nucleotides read TGTGCCAGCGGGGACAGGGTGGGAGGAAACACCATATATTTT. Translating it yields CASGDRVGGNTIYF.

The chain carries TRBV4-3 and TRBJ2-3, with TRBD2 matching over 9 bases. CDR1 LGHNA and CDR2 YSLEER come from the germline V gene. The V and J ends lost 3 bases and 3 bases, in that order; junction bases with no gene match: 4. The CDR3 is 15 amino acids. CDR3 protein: CASSQGLALTDTQYF. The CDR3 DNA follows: TGCGCCAGCAGCCAGGGACTAGCTTTGACAGATACGCAGTATTTT.

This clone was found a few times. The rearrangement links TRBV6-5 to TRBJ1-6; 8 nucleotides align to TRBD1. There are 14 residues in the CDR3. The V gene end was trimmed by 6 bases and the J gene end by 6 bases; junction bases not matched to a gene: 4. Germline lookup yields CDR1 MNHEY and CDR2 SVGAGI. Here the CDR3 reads CASRPQGVNSPLHF. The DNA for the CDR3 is TGTGCCAGCAGGCCACAGGGGGTTAATTCACCCCTCCACTTT.

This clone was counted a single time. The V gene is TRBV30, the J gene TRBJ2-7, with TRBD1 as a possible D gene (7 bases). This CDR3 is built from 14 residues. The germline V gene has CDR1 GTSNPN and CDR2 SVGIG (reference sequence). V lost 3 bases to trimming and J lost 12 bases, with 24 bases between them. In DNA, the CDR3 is TGTGCCTGGAGCGAAAAGGGGCGCGGGACAGAAGGGTACTTC. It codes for CAWSEKGRGTEGYF. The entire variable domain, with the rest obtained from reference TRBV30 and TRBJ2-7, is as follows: SQTIHQWPATLVQPVGSPLSLECTVEGTSNPNLYWYRQAAGRGLQLLFYSVGIGQISSEVPQNLSASRPQDRQFILSSKKLLLSDSGFYLCAWSEKGRGTEGYFGPGTRLTVT.

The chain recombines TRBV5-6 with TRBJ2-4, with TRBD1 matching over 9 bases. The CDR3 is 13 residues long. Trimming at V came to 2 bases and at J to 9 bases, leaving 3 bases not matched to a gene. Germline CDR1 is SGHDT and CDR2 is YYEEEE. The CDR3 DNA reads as TGTGCCAGCAGCTTCGACAGGGGGGGCATTCAGTACTTC. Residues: CASSFDRGGIQYF. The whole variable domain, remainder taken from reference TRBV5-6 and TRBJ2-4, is DAGVTQSPTHLIKTRGQQVTLRCSPKSGHDTVSWYQQALGQGPQFIFQYYEEEERQRGNFPDRFSGHQFPNYSSELNVNALLLGDSALYLCASSFDRGGIQYFGAGTRLSVL.

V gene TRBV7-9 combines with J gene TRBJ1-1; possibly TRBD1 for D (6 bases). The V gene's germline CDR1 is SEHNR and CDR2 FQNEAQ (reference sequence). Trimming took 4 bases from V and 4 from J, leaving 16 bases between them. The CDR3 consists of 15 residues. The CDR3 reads CASSSPRGITTEAFF. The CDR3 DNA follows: TGTGCCAGCAGCTCTCCCAGGGGAATCACCACTGAAGCTTTCTTT.

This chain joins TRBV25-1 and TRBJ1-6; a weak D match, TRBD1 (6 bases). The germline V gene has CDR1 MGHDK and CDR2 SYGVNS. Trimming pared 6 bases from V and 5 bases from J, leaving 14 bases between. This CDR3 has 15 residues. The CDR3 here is CASRRTGTDNSPLHF. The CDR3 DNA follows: TGTGCCAGCAGACGTACAGGGACGGATAATTCACCCCTCCACTTT.

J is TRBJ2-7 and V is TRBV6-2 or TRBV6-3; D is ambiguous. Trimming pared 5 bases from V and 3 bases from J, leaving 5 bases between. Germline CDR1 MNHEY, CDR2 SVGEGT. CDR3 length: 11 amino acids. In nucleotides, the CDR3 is TGTGCCAGCAGTAACAGCTACGAGCAGTACTTC. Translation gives CASSNSYEQYF.

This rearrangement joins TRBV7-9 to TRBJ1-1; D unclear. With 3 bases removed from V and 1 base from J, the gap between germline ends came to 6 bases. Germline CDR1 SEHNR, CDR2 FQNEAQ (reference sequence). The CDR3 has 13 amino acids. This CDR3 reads CASSFSGNTEAFF. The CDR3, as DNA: TGTGCCAGCAGCTTTTCAGGGAACACTGAAGCTTTCTTT.

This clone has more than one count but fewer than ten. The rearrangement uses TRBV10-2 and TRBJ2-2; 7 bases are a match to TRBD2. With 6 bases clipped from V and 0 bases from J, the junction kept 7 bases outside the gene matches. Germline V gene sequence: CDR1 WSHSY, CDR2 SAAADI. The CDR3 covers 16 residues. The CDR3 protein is CASRGSGNSNTGELFF. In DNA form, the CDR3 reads TGCGCCAGCAGGGGGAGCGGGAATTCGAACACCGGGGAGCTGTTTTTT.

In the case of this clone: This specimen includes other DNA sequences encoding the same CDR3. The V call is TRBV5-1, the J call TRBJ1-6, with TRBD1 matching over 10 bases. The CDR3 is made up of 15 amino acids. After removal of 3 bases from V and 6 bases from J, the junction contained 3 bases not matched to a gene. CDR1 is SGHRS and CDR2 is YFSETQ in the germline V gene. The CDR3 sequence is CASSSGQGINSPLHF. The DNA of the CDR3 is TGCGCCAGCAGCTCGGGACAGGGGATTAATTCACCCCTCCACTTT.

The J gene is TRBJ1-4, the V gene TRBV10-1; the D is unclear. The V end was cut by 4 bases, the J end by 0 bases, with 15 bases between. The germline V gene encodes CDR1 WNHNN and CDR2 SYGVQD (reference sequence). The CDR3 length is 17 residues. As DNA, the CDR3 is TGCGCCAGCAGTGGGGTCCGGAGAAGATCAACTAATGAAAAACTGTTTTTT. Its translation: CASSGVRRRSTNEKLFF.

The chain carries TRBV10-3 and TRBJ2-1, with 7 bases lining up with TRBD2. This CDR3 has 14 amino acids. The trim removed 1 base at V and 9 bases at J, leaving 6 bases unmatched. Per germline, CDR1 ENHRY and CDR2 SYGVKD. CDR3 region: CAISEWEGRGEQFF. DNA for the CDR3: TGTGCCATCAGTGAGTGGGAGGGCCGAGGTGAGCAGTTCTTC.